The clone carrying this T cell receptor (beta chain) was counted a few times. What it recognizes is unknown. This record comes from a study of OX40 agonist ivuxolimab in advanced cancers. Study-wide background: The dose-escalation group included hepatocellular carcinoma, melanoma, renal cell carcinoma and head and neck cancer. Participants, 75% to 85% male, averaged roughly 59 years of age, ranging from about 23 to 90.

TCRdb's copy holds only in-frame clones and misses some; the assay was immunoSEQ multiplex PCR. This sample has about 15,000 clones; about 80% occur once, and the top ten carry approximately 14%. With baseline, cycle 4 day 1, and cycle 7 day 1 as timepoints, blood was sampled. The study's findings and limits: Some nonresponders likewise displayed low normalized T-cell clonal expansion.

The source was CD4+ or CD8+ T cells sorted from blood, collected in a trial of the OX40 agonist ivuxolimab. This receptor was identified in an adult with an advanced solid tumor such as melanoma, head and neck, liver or kidney cancer.

The CDR3 DNA sequence: TGTGCCAGCAGCTTAGGGTTCCTAGGACACGGGGAGCTGTTTTTT. Its protein product is CASSLGFLGHGELFF. The chain uses TRBV13 and TRBJ2-2, with a tentative D call TRBD1 (5 bases). The CDR3 runs 15 residues. From germline, CDR1 is PRHDT and CDR2 FYEKMQ (reference sequence). The germline V and J ends were trimmed by 0 bases and 7 bases, with 12 bases remaining between them.